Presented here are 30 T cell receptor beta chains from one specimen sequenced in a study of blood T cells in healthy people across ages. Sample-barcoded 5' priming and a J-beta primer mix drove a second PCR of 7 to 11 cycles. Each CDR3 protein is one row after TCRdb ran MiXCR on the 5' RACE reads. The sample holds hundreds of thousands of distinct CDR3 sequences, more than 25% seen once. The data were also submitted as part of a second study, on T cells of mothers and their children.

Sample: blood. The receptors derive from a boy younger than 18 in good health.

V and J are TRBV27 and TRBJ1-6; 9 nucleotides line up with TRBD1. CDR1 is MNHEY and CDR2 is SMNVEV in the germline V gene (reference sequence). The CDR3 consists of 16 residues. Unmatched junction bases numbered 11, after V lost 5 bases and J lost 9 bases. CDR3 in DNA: TGTGCCAGCAGTGCCCAAGCGGGACAGGGCCGTTCACCCCTCCACTTT. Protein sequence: CASSAQAGQGRSPLHF.

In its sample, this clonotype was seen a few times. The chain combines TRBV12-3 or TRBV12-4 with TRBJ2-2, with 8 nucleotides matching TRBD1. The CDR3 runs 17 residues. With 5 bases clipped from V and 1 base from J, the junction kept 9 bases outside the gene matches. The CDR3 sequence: CASSPVPGQGNTGELFF. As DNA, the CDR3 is TGTGCCAGCAGTCCGGTTCCCGGACAGGGGAACACCGGGGAGCTGTTTTTT.

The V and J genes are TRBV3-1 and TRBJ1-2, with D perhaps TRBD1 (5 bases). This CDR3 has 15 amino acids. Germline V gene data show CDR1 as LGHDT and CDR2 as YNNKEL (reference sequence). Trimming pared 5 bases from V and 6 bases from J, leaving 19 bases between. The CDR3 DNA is TGTGCCAGCAGCATCTCGCTCGGGGGAGGGCATGGCTACACCTTC. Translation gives CASSISLGGGHGYTF.

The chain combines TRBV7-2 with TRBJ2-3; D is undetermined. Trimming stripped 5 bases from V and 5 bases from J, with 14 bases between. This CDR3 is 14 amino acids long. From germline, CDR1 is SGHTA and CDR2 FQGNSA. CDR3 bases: TGTGCCAGCAGCCCCGGGCGAACACGAGATACGCAGTATTTT. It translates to CASSPGRTRDTQYF.

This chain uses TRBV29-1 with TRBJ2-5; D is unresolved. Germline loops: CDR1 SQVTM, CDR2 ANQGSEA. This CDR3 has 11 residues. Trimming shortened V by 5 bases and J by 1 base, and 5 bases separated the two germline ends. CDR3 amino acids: CSVRSQETQYF. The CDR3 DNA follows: TGCAGCGTTCGGAGCCAAGAGACCCAGTACTTC. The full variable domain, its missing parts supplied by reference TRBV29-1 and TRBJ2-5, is SAVISQKPSRDICQRGTSLTIQCQVDSQVTMMFWYRQQPGQSLTLIATANQGSEATYESGFVIDKFPISRPNLTFSTLTVSNMSPEDSSIYLCSVRSQETQYFGPGTRLLVL.

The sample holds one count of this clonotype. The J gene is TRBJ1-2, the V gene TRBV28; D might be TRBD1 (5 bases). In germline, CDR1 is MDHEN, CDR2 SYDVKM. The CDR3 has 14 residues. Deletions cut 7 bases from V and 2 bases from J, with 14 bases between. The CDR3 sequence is CASIGGETNYGYTF. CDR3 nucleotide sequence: TGTGCCAGCATTGGAGGGGAAACAAACTATGGCTACACCTTC.

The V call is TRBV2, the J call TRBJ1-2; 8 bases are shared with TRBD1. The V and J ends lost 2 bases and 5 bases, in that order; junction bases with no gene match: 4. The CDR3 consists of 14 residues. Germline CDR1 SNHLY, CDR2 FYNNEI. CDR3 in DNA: TGTGCCAGCAGTGAACAGGGGGCGCGGTATGGCTACACCTTC. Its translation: CASSEQGARYGYTF.

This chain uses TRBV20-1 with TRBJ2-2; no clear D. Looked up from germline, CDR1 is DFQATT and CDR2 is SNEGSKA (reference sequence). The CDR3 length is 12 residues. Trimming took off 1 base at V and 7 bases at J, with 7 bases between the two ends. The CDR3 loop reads CSARGPLGELFF. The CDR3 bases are TGCAGTGCTAGAGGGCCGCTCGGGGAGCTGTTTTTT.

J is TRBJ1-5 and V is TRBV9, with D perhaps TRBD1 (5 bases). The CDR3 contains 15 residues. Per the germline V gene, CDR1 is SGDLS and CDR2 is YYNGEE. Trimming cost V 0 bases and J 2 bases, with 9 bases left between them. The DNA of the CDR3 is TGTGCCAGCAGCGTAGGGGGGAAGGGCAATCAGCCCCAGCATTTT. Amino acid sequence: CASSVGGKGNQPQHF. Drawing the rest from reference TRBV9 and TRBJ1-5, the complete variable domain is DSGVTQTPKHLITATGQRVTLRCSPRSGDLSVYWYQQSLDQGLQFLIQYYNGEERAKGNILERFSAQQFPDLHSELNLSSLELGDSALYFCASSVGGKGNQPQHFGDGTRLSIL.

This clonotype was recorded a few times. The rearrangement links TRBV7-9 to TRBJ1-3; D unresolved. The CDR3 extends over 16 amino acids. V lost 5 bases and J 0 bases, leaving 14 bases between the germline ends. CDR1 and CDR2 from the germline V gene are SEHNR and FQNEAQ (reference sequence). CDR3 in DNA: TGTGCCAGCAGCCCTTCTGCGGGGATCTCTGGAAACACCATATATTTT. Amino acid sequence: CASSPSAGISGNTIYF.

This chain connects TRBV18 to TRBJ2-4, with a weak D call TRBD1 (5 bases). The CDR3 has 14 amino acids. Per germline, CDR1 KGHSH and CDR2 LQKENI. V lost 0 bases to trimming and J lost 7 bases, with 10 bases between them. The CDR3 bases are TGTGCCAGCTCACCACCGCAGGGAACGAACATTCAGTACTTC. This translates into CASSPPQGTNIQYF.

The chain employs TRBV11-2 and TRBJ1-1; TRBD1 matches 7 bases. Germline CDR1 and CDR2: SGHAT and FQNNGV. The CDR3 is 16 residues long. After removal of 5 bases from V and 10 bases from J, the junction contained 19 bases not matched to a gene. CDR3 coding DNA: TGTGCCAGCAGCAACCAGGGGGGGTGGGCTAGGAATGGAGCTTTCTTT. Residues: CASSNQGGWARNGAFF.

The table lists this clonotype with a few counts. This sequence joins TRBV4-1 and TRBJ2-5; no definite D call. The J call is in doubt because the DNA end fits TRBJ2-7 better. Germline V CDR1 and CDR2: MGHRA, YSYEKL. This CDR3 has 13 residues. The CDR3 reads CASSQDISYEQYF. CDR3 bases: TGCGCCAGCAGCCAAGACATCTCCTACGAGCAGTACTTC.

The CDR3 is CASSQEVIRSGFANTGELFF. The CDR3 DNA sequence: TGTGCCAGCAGCCAAGAAGTCATCCGGTCGGGATTCGCGAACACCGGGGAGCTGTTTTTT. The chain recombines TRBV4-2 with TRBJ2-2; tentatively, D is TRBD2 (5 bases). CDR3 length: 20 amino acids. The germline CDR1 and CDR2 sequences are LGHNA and YNFKEQ. V was cut by 0 bases and J by 0 bases, with 20 bases left in between.

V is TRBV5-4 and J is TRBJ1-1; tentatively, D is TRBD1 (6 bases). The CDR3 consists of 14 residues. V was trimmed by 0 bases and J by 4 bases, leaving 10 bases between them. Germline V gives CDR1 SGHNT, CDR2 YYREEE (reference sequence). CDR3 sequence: CASSLGQGPTEAFF. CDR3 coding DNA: TGTGCCAGCAGCTTGGGGCAGGGGCCCACTGAAGCTTTCTTT. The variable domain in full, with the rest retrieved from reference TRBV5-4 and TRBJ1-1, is ETGVTQSPTHLIKTRGQQVTLRCSSQSGHNTVSWYQQALGQGPQFIFQYYREEENGRGNFPPRFSGLQFPNYSSELNVNALELDDSALYLCASSLGQGPTEAFFGQGTRLTVV.

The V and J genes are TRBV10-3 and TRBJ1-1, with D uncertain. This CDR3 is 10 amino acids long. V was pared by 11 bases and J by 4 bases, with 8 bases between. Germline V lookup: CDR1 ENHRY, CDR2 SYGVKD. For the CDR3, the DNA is TGTGCCGATGAGGGCACTGAAGCTTTCTTT. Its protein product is CADEGTEAFF.

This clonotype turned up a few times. CDR3 sequence (DNA): TGCAGCGTTGAGGCCGTGGGGGCGCGCAACTATGGCTACACCTTC. Translated, it gives CSVEAVGARNYGYTF. The chain uses TRBV29-1 and TRBJ1-2; D is possibly TRBD1 (6 bases). Germline V gene sequence: CDR1 SQVTM, CDR2 ANQGSEA. The CDR3 loop spans 15 amino acids. The ends were cut back, 3 bases at V and 2 bases at J, with 16 bases in the middle.

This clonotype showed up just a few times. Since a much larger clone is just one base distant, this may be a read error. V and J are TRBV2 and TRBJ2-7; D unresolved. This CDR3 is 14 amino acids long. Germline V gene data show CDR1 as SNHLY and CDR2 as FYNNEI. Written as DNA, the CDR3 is TGTGCCAGCAGTGAAGGCAGCCTCTCCTGCGAGCAGTACTTC. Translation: CASSEGSLSCEQYF.

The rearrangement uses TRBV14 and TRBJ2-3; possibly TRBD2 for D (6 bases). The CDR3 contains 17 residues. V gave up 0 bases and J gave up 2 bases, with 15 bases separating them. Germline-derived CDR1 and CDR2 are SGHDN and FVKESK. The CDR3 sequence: CASSQDLVGDFTDTQYF. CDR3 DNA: TGTGCCAGCAGCCAAGATTTGGTCGGGGACTTCACAGATACGCAGTATTTT.

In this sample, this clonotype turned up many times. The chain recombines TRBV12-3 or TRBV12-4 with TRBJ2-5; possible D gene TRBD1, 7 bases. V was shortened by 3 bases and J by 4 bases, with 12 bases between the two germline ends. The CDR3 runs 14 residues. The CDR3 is CASSFGGGRETQYF. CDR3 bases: TGTGCCAGCAGTTTCGGAGGGGGCAGAGAGACCCAGTACTTC.

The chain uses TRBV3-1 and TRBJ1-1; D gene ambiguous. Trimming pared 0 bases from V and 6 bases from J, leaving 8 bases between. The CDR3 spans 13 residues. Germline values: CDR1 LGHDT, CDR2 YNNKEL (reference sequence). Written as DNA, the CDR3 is TGTGCCAGCAGCCAAGAAGGGAGCGCTGAAGCTTTCTTT. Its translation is CASSQEGSAEAFF. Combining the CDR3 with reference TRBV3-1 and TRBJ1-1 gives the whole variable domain DTAVSQTPKYLVTQMGNDKSIKCEQNLGHDTMYWYKQDSKKFLKIMFSYNNKELIINETVPNRFSPKSPDKAHLNLHINSLELGDSAVYFCASSQEGSAEAFFGQGTRLTVV.

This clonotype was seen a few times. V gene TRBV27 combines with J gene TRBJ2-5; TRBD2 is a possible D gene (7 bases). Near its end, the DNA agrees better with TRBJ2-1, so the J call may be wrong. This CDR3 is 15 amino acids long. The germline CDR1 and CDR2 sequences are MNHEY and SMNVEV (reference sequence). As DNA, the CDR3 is TGTGCCACCTATTGGGGGGGCTTTAACTACAATGAGCAGTTCTTC. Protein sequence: CATYWGGFNYNEQFF.

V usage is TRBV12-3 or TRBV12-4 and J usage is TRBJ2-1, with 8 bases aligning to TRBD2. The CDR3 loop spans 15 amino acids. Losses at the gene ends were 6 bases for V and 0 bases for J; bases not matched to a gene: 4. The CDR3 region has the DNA TGTGCCAGCAGACGCAGCGGGAGCTCCTACAATGAGCAGTTCTTC. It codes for CASRRSGSSYNEQFF.

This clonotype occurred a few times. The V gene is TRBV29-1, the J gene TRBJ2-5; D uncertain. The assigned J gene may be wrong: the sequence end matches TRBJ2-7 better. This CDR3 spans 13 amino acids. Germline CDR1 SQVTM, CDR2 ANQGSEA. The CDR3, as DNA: TGCAGCGTTGAAGATTCACAGAACTACGAGCAGTACTTC. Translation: CSVEDSQNYEQYF.

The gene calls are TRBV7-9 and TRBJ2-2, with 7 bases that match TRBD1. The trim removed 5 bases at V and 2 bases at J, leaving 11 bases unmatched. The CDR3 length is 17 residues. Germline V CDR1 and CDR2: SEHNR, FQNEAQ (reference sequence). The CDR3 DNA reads TGTGCCAGCAGCCCTGAAGGGACAGCTAGTAACACCGGGGAGCTGTTTTTT. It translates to CASSPEGTASNTGELFF.

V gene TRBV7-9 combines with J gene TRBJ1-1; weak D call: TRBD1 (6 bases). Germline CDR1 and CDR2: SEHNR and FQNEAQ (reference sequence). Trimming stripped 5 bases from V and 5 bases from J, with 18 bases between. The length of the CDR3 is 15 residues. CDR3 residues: CASSRIQGSQTEAFF. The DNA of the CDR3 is TGTGCCAGCAGCCGGATACAGGGATCTCAAACTGAAGCTTTCTTT.

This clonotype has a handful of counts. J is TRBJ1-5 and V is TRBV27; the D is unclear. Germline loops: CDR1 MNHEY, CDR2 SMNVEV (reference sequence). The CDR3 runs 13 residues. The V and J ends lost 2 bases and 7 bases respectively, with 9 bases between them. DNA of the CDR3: TGTGCCAGCAGTTTAGAGACGGGCCAGCCCCAGCATTTT. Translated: CASSLETGQPQHF.

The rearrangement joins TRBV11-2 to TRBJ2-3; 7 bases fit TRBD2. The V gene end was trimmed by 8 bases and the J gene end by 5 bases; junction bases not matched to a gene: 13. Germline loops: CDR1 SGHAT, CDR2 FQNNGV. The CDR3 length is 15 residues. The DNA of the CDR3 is TGTGCCAGCGCGTCACTAGTGGGGGGGTTAGATACGCAGTATTTT. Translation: CASASLVGGLDTQYF.

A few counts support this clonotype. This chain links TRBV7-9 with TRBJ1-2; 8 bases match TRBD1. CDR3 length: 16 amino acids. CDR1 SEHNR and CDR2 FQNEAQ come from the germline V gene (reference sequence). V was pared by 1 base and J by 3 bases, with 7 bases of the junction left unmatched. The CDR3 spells CASSLGGPDRDYGYTF. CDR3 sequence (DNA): TGTGCCAGCAGCTTAGGGGGGCCGGACAGGGACTATGGCTACACCTTC.

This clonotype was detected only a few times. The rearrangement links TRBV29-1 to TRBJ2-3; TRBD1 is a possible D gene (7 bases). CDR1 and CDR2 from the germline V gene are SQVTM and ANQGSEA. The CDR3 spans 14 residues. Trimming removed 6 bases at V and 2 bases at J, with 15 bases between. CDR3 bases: TGCAGCGTGTCTCAGGGGGAGGTCACAGATACGCAGTATTTT. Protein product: CSVSQGEVTDTQYF.